These 12 T cell receptor beta chains were all obtained from the same sample, sequenced in a study of control samples from healthy donors and cancer patients. Profiling relied on immunoSEQ multiplex PCR, and the TCRdb table lists in-frame clones only, not all of them. The sample includes under 450,000 clones, 80% to 95% of them seen just once. The material sequenced was PBMCs. These receptors came from a man aged 35 to 55 with head and neck cancer.

V usage is TRBV7-6 and J usage is TRBJ1-4; tentatively, D is TRBD1 (6 bases). V was cut by 1 base and J by 2 bases, with 8 bases left in between. Germline CDR1 reads SGHVS; CDR2 reads FNYEAQ. The CDR3 totals 15 residues. This chain's CDR3 is CASSLVGGTNEKLFF. The CDR3 region has the DNA TGTGCCAGCAGCTTAGTAGGGGGGACTAATGAAAAACTGTTTTTT. Combining the CDR3 with reference TRBV7-6 and TRBJ1-4 gives the whole variable domain GAGVSQSPRYKVTKRGQDVALRCDPISGHVSLYWYRQALGQGPEFLTYFNYEAQQDKSGLPNDRFSAERPEGSISTLTIQRTEQRDSAMYRCASSLVGGTNEKLFFGSGTQLSVL.

The V call is TRBV2, the J call TRBJ1-5; D is unresolved. The length of the CDR3 is 12 residues. Trimming shortened V by 7 bases and J by 2 bases, and 6 bases separated the two germline ends. Germline V gives CDR1 SNHLY, CDR2 FYNNEI. The CDR3 region has the DNA TGTGCCAGCAATGAGGGCAATCAGCCCCAGCATTTT. This encodes CASNEGNQPQHF.

This sequence joins TRBV30 and TRBJ1-5; D uncertain. V was cut by 0 bases and J by 1 base, with 4 bases left in between. Germline V CDR1 and CDR2: GTSNPN, SVGIG (reference sequence). The CDR3 length is 13 residues. Here the CDR3 DNA reads TGTGCCTGGAGTGTGGCCAGCAATCAGCCCCAGCATTTT. Its translation: CAWSVASNQPQHF.

The chain joins TRBV30 to TRBJ1-4, with 9 bases aligning to TRBD1. The germline V gene encodes CDR1 GTSNPN and CDR2 SVGIG (reference sequence). The V gene end was trimmed by 2 bases and the J gene end by 8 bases; junction bases not matched to a gene: 6. The CDR3 runs to 14 residues. The CDR3 DNA reads TGTGCCTGGAGTCCCCGGACAGGGGCCGAAAAACTGTTTTTT. Encoded protein: CAWSPRTGAEKLFF. Drawing the rest from reference TRBV30 and TRBJ1-4, the complete variable domain is SQTIHQWPATLVQPVGSPLSLECTVEGTSNPNLYWYRQAAGRGLQLLFYSVGIGQISSEVPQNLSASRPQDRQFILSSKKLLLSDSGFYLCAWSPRTGAEKLFFGSGTQLSVL.

This clone was picked up a small number of times. The chain combines TRBV19 with TRBJ1-4; maybe TRBD1 (6 bases). The CDR3 covers 17 residues. V dropped 1 base and J dropped 4 bases, with 16 bases sitting between them. The V gene's germline CDR1 is LNHDA and CDR2 SQIVND (reference sequence). CDR3 in DNA: TGTGCCAGTAGTATAGTCTCAAGAGGGGGGATTAATGAAAAACTGTTTTTT. It specifies CASSIVSRGGINEKLFF.

The rearrangement links TRBV27 to TRBJ2-7; no firm D call. The germline V and J ends were trimmed by 4 bases and 1 base, with 20 bases remaining between them. Per germline, CDR1 MNHEY and CDR2 SMNVEV (reference sequence). CDR3 length equals 17 residues. The CDR3 protein is CASSSHPGGPRSYEQYF. CDR3 DNA sequence: TGTGCCAGCAGTTCCCACCCCGGTGGCCCTCGATCCTACGAGCAGTACTTC.

J is TRBJ1-2 and V is TRBV7-6; 11 bases line up with TRBD1. The CDR3 has 16 amino acids. V was clipped by 4 bases and J by 2 bases; unmatched bases: 6. CDR1 is SGHVS and CDR2 is FNYEAQ in the germline V gene. The CDR3 sequence: CASSSRTGGNNYGYTF. The CDR3 DNA sequence: TGTGCCAGCAGCTCCCGGACAGGGGGCAACAACTATGGCTACACCTTC.

This chain uses TRBV5-4 with TRBJ1-1; a weak D match, TRBD1 (6 bases). Per germline, CDR1 SGHNT and CDR2 YYREEE (reference sequence). The CDR3 is made up of 15 amino acids. The V end was cut by 3 bases, the J end by 0 bases, with 12 bases between. The DNA of the CDR3 is TGTGCCAGCAGCTCCCCCGGGGGCATGAACACTGAAGCTTTCTTT. This gives the protein CASSSPGGMNTEAFF.

The rearrangement joins TRBV18 to TRBJ2-7; D not certain. This CDR3 comprises 17 residues. Looked up from germline, CDR1 is KGHSH and CDR2 is LQKENI. Trimming removed 2 bases from V and 2 bases from J, with 19 bases in between. The CDR3 spells CASSPNRRYGGTYEQYF. The CDR3, as DNA: TGTGCCAGCTCACCAAACCGGCGGTATGGCGGAACCTACGAGCAGTACTTC.

The chain uses TRBV6-1 and TRBJ1-5; D may be TRBD1 (5 bases). The CDR3 covers 15 residues. Germline assignment: CDR1 MNHNS and CDR2 SASEGT. Trimming removed 0 bases at V and 9 bases at J, with 15 bases between. The DNA of the CDR3 is TGTGCCAGCAGTGAAGCGAACAGGCCTTCGAGGCCCCAGCATTTT. This translates into CASSEANRPSRPQHF.

J is TRBJ1-6 and V is TRBV27; TRBD1 matches 11 bases. The length of the CDR3 is 20 residues. The ends lost 2 bases at V and 7 bases at J; junction bases unmatched: 16. Germline CDR1 reads MNHEY; CDR2 reads SMNVEV (reference sequence). The DNA for the CDR3 is TGTGCCAGCAGTTTAAAGGTCACCTTCGGACAGGGGGCGGGAAATTCACCCCTCCACTTT. Translation gives CASSLKVTFGQGAGNSPLHF.

The gene calls are TRBV25-1 and TRBJ2-3; the D is unclear. The germline V gene encodes CDR1 MGHDK and CDR2 SYGVNS. Trimming removed 4 bases from V and 0 bases from J, with 14 bases in between. The CDR3 has 16 residues. The CDR3: CASSVRQISSTDTQYF. CDR3 bases: TGTGCCAGCAGTGTGAGGCAGATAAGTAGCACAGATACGCAGTATTTT.